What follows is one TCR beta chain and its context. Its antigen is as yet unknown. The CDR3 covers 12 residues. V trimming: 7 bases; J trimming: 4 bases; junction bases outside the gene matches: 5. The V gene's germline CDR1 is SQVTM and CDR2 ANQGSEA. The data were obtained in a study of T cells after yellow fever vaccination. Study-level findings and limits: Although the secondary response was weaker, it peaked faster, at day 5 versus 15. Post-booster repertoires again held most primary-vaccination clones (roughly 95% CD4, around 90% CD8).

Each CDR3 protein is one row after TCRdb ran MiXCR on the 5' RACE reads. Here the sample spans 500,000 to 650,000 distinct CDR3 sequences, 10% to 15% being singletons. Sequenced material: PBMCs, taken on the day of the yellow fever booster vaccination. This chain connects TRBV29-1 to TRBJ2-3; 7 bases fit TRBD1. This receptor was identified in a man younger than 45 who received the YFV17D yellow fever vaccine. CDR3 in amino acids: CSGYRGSDTQYF. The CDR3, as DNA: TGCAGCGGCTACAGGGGATCAGATACGCAGTATTTT.